Listed below are T cell receptor beta chains from one sample, sequenced in a study of shared clonotypes between healthy human individuals. Data came from immunoSEQ multiplex PCR; TCRdb stores just in-frame clones and leaves some out. Among roughly 500,000 clones listed, 70% to 80% were seen once. The sample taken for sequencing was PBMCs. The receptors shown here come from a woman aged 40 to 50 in good health. Some clones in this sample may be carry-over from other donors' samples. Each CDR3 is given with its conserved first and last residue. A D gene is named only where the DNA matches it firmly. Clone size is not always given. Where it is, it says once, few, many or a class for expanded clones.

CDR3 | DNA | size | J | D | V
CASSPKQGAVYEQYF | TGTGCCAGCAGCCCCAAACAGGGGGCTGTCTACGAGCAGTACTTC | . | TRBJ2-7 | TRBD1 | TRBV5-4
CASSLTGGAQETQYF | TGCGCCAGCAGCTTGACCGGGGGGGCCCAAGAGACCCAGTACTTC | . | TRBJ2-5 | TRBD2 | TRBV5-1
CASSPSGRLPYEQYF | TGTGCCAGCTCACCGAGTGGGCGTCTTCCCTACGAGCAGTACTTC | . | TRBJ2-7 | . | TRBV18
CASSSDYNEQFF | TGTGCCAGCAGCTCCGACTACAATGAGCAGTTCTTC | . | TRBJ2-1 | . | TRBV28
CASSFDFLTDTQYF | TGTGCCAGCAGCTTTGACTTCCTCACAGATACGCAGTATTTT | . | TRBJ2-3 | . | TRBV7-9
CASSGGSSSYNEQFF | TGTGCCAGCAGTGGGGGCTCTAGCTCCTACAATGAGCAGTTCTTC | . | TRBJ2-1 | . | TRBV2
CASSLFRRAREPQHF | TGTGCCAGCAGTTTATTCCGCAGGGCGAGGGAGCCCCAGCATTTT | . | TRBJ1-5 | . | TRBV28
CASSLDGSLYSGANVLTF | TGTGCCAGCAGCTTGGATGGGTCCCTCTACTCTGGGGCCAACGTCCTGACTTTC | . | TRBJ2-6 | . | TRBV5-6
CASSVQGGTEAFF | TGTGCCAGTAGTGTACAGGGGGGCACTGAAGCTTTCTTT | . | TRBJ1-1 | TRBD1 | TRBV19
CASNSLAGDQETQYF | TGTGCCAGCAACTCACTAGCGGGAGACCAAGAGACCCAGTACTTC | . | TRBJ2-5 | . | TRBV21-1
CAWIPRSSYNEQFF | TGTGCCTGGATTCCCCGCAGCTCCTACAATGAGCAGTTCTTC | few | TRBJ2-1 | . | TRBV30
CASSQEEGYIQYF | TGCGCCAGCAGCCAAGAGGAAGGGTACATTCAGTACTTC | . | TRBJ2-4 | . | TRBV4-1
CASEEQNTGELFF | TGTGCCAGCGAGGAGCAGAACACCGGGGAGCTGTTTTTT | . | TRBJ2-2 | . | TRBV7-9
CATSRGGGDTGELFF | TGTGCCACCAGCAGAGGAGGGGGAGACACCGGGGAGCTGTTTTTT | . | TRBJ2-2 | . | TRBV15
CASSFSLAEQYF | TGTGCCAGCAGCTTCTCTCTCGCCGAGCAGTACTTC | . | TRBJ2-7 | . | TRBV7-2
CASSDTGGRDIQYF | TGTGCCAGCAGCGATACAGGGGGCCGGGACATTCAGTACTTC | once | TRBJ2-4 | TRBD1 | TRBV9
CASSPPGTGSSYTF | TGTGCCAGCTCGCCCCCAGGGACAGGGAGTAGCTACACCTTC | . | TRBJ1-2 | TRBD1 | TRBV28
CASSFGGGETQYF | TGTGCCAGCAGCTTCGGGGGTGGAGAGACCCAGTACTTC | . | TRBJ2-5 | . | TRBV5-5
CSADPEYEQYF | TGCAGTGCCGATCCTGAGTACGAGCAGTACTTC | . | TRBJ2-7 | . | TRBV20-1
CASSVYGTEDNEQFF | TGTGCCAGCAGCGTGTACGGGACTGAGGACAATGAGCAGTTCTTC | . | TRBJ2-1 | . | TRBV9
CASSVDRYNEQFF | TGTGCCAGCAGCGTCGACAGGTACAATGAGCAGTTCTTC | . | TRBJ2-1 | . | TRBV7-8
CASSPAGGRHEQYF | TGTGCCAGCTCACCAGCCGGGGGTAGGCACGAGCAGTACTTC | . | TRBJ2-7 | . | TRBV18